These 2 T cell receptor beta chains were all obtained from the same sample, sequenced in a study of shared clonotypes between healthy human individuals. The protocol was immunoSEQ multiplex PCR, while the TCRdb copy is restricted to in-frame clones and leaves out a portion. The profile shows around 1,900,000 clones, just under 95% of them singletons. Only CD45RO-negative cells positively selected for CCR7 counted as naive CD8 cells, so terminally differentiated effector memory CD45RA+ cells were excluded. The source material was naive CD8+ T cells from PBMCs. The receptors here all came from a young man in good health. Some clones in this sample may be carry-over from other donors' samples.

J is TRBJ1-1 and V is TRBV28, with D possibly TRBD1 on 5 matching bases. The CDR3 sequence is 19 residues long. Per the germline V gene, CDR1 is MDHEN and CDR2 is SYDVKM. Trimming pared 2 bases from V and 1 base from J, leaving 23 bases between. In DNA, the CDR3 is TGTGCCAGCAGTTTAAGGAATCTCGGGGGGAACGTAGGGAACACTGAAGCTTTCTTT. It is translated as CASSLRNLGGNVGNTEAFF.

Remarks on this clone: The sample carries other DNA sequences with the same CDR3. The CDR3 nucleotides are TGCGCCAGCAGCTCTGGACAGACCTACGAGCAGTACTTC. It specifies CASSSGQTYEQYF. The chain carries TRBV5-1 and TRBJ2-7; weak D call: TRBD1 (6 bases). The length of the CDR3 is 13 residues. Germline-derived CDR1 and CDR2 are SGHRS and YFSETQ. Trimming pared 3 bases from V and 2 bases from J, leaving 9 bases between.